This T cell receptor (beta chain) was observed in a study of regulatory T cells in long-lasting Graves disease. Time point specified: newly diagnosed GD, antithyroid drugs for less than 3 months. The TCR library used RNA extracted from PBMCs. In its sample, this clonotype was seen a few times. V was pared by 10 bases and J by 0 bases, with 10 bases of the junction left unmatched. CDR3 length: 15 residues. Germline CDR1 is MDHEN and CDR2 is SYDVKM. Researchers made TCR beta libraries by using iRepertoire HTBI primers and running Arm-PCR on CDR3 regions. In TCRdb, the multiplex PCR reads were re-called with MiXCR into one record per CDR3 protein. This sample has approximately 400,000 distinct CDR3 sequences, with about 10% found just once. These data were also filed under a second study, of T cells in Graves' hyperthyroidism and ophthalmopathy. That paper notes: Stable hyperthyroidism was separated from ophthalmopathy by a model based on 13 V-J features.

The sequences come from peripheral blood mononuclear cells (PBMCs), collected at new diagnosis, from a patient treated with antithyroid drugs. This sequence joins TRBV28 and TRBJ2-5; 8 bases line up with TRBD2. The source is a woman aged 18-29 years with Graves disease. Written as DNA, the CDR3 is TGTGCCACCGGGACGCAGCGGGAGTACCAAGAGACCCAGTACTTC. It specifies CATGTQREYQETQYF.